These 17 T cell receptor beta chains originate from one sample sequenced in a study of T cell responses to AZD1222 COVID-19 vaccine. Measured with immunoSEQ multiplex PCR; TCRdb has only the in-frame clones, and not every one. The sample shows about 140,000 clones, approximately 86% of them seen only once. The source material was peripheral blood, sampled 28 days after the second dose of the MenACWY control vaccine. These receptor sequences come from an adult who received the MenACWY meningococcal vaccine as a control.

V and J are TRBV7-9 and TRBJ1-4; D not certain. Germline CDR1 and CDR2: SEHNR and FQNEAQ (reference sequence). V was trimmed by 3 bases and J by 8 bases, leaving 10 bases between them. The length of the CDR3 is 13 residues. This chain's CDR3 is CASSFGATEKLFF. Here the CDR3 DNA reads TGTGCCAGCAGCTTTGGAGCGACGGAAAAACTGTTTTTT.

This clone was observed a single time. This chain connects TRBV6-5 to TRBJ1-1, with D perhaps TRBD1 (6 bases). This CDR3 spans 12 amino acids. Per the germline V gene, CDR1 is MNHEY and CDR2 is SVGAGI. The ends were cut back, 6 bases at V and 12 bases at J, with 17 bases in the middle. DNA of the CDR3: TGTGCCAGCAGGGGGGGCTCCCTCGGGCCTTTCTTT. It specifies CASRGGSLGPFF.

This chain joins TRBV7-2 and TRBJ2-5; 11 nucleotides align to TRBD1. Germline CDR1 reads SGHTA; CDR2 reads FQGNSA. V gave up 4 bases and J gave up 5 bases; unmatched junction bases: 6. The CDR3 spans 15 residues. The CDR3 nucleotides are TGTGCCAGCAGCTCGGACAGGGGGCGTTTTGAGACCCAGTACTTC. It is translated as CASSSDRGRFETQYF.

The gene calls are TRBV5-1 and TRBJ2-7, with D unclear. CDR3 length: 11 amino acids. Germline values: CDR1 SGHRS, CDR2 YFSETQ. Trimming removed 5 bases at V and 3 bases at J, with 6 bases between. The DNA for the CDR3 is TGCGCCAGCAGGGGCAGCTACGAGCAGTACTTC. This encodes CASRGSYEQYF.

The chain joins TRBV2 to TRBJ1-1, with D perhaps TRBD1 (6 bases). Germline lookup yields CDR1 SNHLY and CDR2 FYNNEI. This CDR3 contains 14 residues. The V and J ends lost 6 bases and 1 base respectively, with 12 bases between them. The CDR3 is CASSLQGQNTEAFF. As DNA, the CDR3 is TGTGCCAGCAGCCTACAGGGCCAGAACACTGAAGCTTTCTTT.

CDR3 in DNA: TGTGCCAGTAGTTCCTCGGGACTCCGAAACACCATATATTTT. Translating gives CASSSSGLRNTIYF. The chain links TRBV19 to TRBJ1-3, with D possibly being TRBD1 (5 bases). V was trimmed by 5 bases and J by 5 bases, leaving 13 bases between them. Germline V gene data show CDR1 as LNHDA and CDR2 as SQIVND (reference sequence). The CDR3 runs to 14 residues.

J is TRBJ2-7 and V is TRBV4-1; 9 nucleotides match TRBD1. The CDR3 runs 15 residues. In germline, CDR1 is MGHRA, CDR2 YSYEKL. V shed 2 bases and J 4 bases; nucleotides not matched to a gene: 6. This CDR3 reads CASSQTQGAQYEQYF. For the CDR3, the DNA is TGCGCCAGCAGCCAAACACAGGGGGCGCAGTACGAGCAGTACTTC.

This clone was seen only once. The rearrangement joins TRBV9 to TRBJ1-2; D unclear. The CDR3 covers 12 residues. V lost 3 bases and J lost 5, with 8 bases in between. The germline gives CDR1 SGDLS, CDR2 YYNGEE. DNA of the CDR3: TGTGCCAGCAGCGCCGGCCGGTATGGCTACACCTTC. Encoded protein: CASSAGRYGYTF.

The rearrangement uses TRBV7-2 and TRBJ2-1, with 12 bases matching TRBD2. Trimming at V came to 2 bases and at J to 10 bases, leaving 6 bases not matched to a gene. There are 15 residues in the CDR3. The V gene's germline CDR1 is SGHTA and CDR2 FQGNSA. This CDR3 is CASSLWSSGGEEQFF. DNA for the CDR3: TGTGCCAGCAGCTTATGGTCTAGCGGGGGGGAGGAGCAGTTCTTC.

This clone was detected once. The rearrangement uses TRBV10-1 and TRBJ2-1; perhaps TRBD2 as D (5 bases). The CDR3 length is 16 residues. Germline V gives CDR1 WNHNN, CDR2 SYGVQD (reference sequence). V lost 7 bases and J lost 0, with 16 bases in between. CDR3: CASNKTDSSSYNEQFF. The CDR3 coding sequence is TGCGCCAGCAATAAGACGGACTCTAGCTCCTACAATGAGCAGTTCTTC.

This clone was counted a single time. The rearrangement links TRBV9 to TRBJ2-6, with D perhaps matching TRBD1 (5 bases). CDR1 is SGDLS, CDR2 YYNGEE, per germline. V was trimmed by 0 bases and J by 3 bases, leaving 7 bases between them. The CDR3 is 15 residues long. CDR3 sequence reads: CASSVEGLGANVLTF. CDR3 coding DNA: TGTGCCAGCAGCGTAGAGGGGCTTGGGGCCAACGTCCTGACTTTC.

The chain couples TRBV9 to TRBJ2-3; 11 positions agree with TRBD2. The length of the CDR3 is 16 residues. CDR1 SGDLS and CDR2 YYNGEE come from the germline V gene. V was pared by 2 bases and J by 1 base, with 3 bases of the junction left unmatched. CDR3 sequence (DNA): TGTGCCAGCAGCGTGCCGGGACTAGCGGGCACAGATACGCAGTATTTT. This sequence encodes CASSVPGLAGTDTQYF.

The chain carries TRBV7-2 and TRBJ2-3, with TRBD2 matching 11 bases. The J segment lost 2 bases and the V segment lost 4 bases, leaving 5 bases of the junction unmatched. The CDR3 spans 16 residues. Germline assignment: CDR1 SGHTA and CDR2 FQGNSA. The CDR3 DNA reads as TGTGCCAGCAGCTCGGGACTAGCGGTGACCACAGATACGCAGTATTTT. Its protein product is CASSSGLAVTTDTQYF.

The genes are TRBV28 and TRBJ2-1; D may be TRBD1 or TRBD2 (5 bases each). The V gene lost 3 bases and the J gene lost 0 bases, with 9 bases spanning the gap. Looked up from germline, CDR1 is MDHEN and CDR2 is SYDVKM. This CDR3 spans 15 amino acids. Written as DNA, the CDR3 is TGTGCCAGCAGTTTGGCAGGGAGCTCCTACAATGAGCAGTTCTTC. Translation gives CASSLAGSSYNEQFF.

The chain has TRBV14 and TRBJ2-1; 7 positions match TRBD2. Germline V CDR1 and CDR2: SGHDN, FVKESK. This CDR3 has 16 residues. V lost 4 bases to trimming and J lost 7 bases; unmatched junction nucleotides: 13. CDR3 in amino acids: CASSPGASGPWNEQFF. The CDR3 DNA follows: TGTGCCAGCAGCCCCGGGGCTAGCGGCCCCTGGAATGAGCAGTTCTTC. Together with reference TRBV14 and TRBJ2-1, the CDR3 gives the full variable domain: EAGVTQFPSHSVIEKGQTVTLRCDPISGHDNLYWYRRVMGKEIKFLLHFVKESKQDESGMPNNRFLAERTGGTYSTLKVQPAELEDSGVYFCASSPGASGPWNEQFFGPGTRLTVL.

The V and J genes are TRBV19 and TRBJ1-4, with 9 bases aligning to TRBD1. This CDR3 is built from 17 residues. The V gene's germline CDR1 is LNHDA and CDR2 SQIVND (reference sequence). V lost 4 bases and J lost 5; bases outside the gene matches: 11. CDR3 sequence reads: CASSTPFNRGPNEKLFF. The CDR3 nucleotides read TGTGCCAGTAGTACCCCCTTCAACAGGGGGCCCAATGAAAAACTGTTTTTT.

The J gene is TRBJ2-2, the V gene TRBV11-3, with D maybe TRBD1 (6 bases). Trimming removed 7 bases at V and 2 bases at J, with 11 bases between. Germline V gives CDR1 SGHNT, CDR2 YENEEA. CDR3 length equals 14 residues. The CDR3 spells CASKVGTNTGELFF. In DNA, the CDR3 is TGTGCCAGCAAGGTCGGGACAAACACCGGGGAGCTGTTTTTT.